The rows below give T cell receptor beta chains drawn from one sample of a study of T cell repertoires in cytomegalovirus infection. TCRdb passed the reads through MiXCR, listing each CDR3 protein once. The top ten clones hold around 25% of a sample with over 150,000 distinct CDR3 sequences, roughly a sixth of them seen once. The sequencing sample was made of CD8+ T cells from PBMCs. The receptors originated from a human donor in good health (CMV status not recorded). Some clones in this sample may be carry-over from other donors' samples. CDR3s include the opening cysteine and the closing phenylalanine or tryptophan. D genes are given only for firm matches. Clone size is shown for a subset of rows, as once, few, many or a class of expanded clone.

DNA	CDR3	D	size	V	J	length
TGCAGTGCTAGAGATAATGGGGGAGGCTCCTATAATTCACCCCTCCACTTT	CSARDNGGGSYNSPLHF	-	-	TRBV20-1	TRBJ1-6	17
TGTGCCAGCAGCGTAGCTACAACAGGCTATGGCTACACCTTC	CASSVATTGYGYTF	-	-	TRBV9	TRBJ1-2	14
TGTGCCAGCAGCCCCTCAATGGGGTCGGAGGAGAATGAAAAACTGTTTTTT	CASSPSMGSEENEKLFF	-	few	TRBV28	TRBJ1-4	17
TGTGCCAGCAGCCAAGACTTCGAAATTAACATTCAGTACTTC	CASSQDFEINIQYF	-	-	TRBV14	TRBJ2-4	14
TGTGCCAGCAGCCACGGTCGGGGGAAGGCTGAAGCTTTCTTT	CASSHGRGKAEAFF	-	-	TRBV27	TRBJ1-1	14
TGCAGTGCTCCTCCAGGGCGAATTGAAAGGAAGGCTTTCTTT	CSAPPGRIERKAFF	-	-	TRBV20-1	TRBJ1-1	14
TGTGCCAGCAGTTTTGGTTCGGACAACATTCGCTATGGCTACACCTTC	CASSFGSDNIRYGYTF	-	-	TRBV28	TRBJ1-2	16
TGTGCCAGCAGCCGCCGGACAGGAGATAGCAATCAGCCCCAGCATTTT	CASSRRTGDSNQPQHF	TRBD1	few	TRBV13	TRBJ1-5	16
TGTGCCAGCAGTCTTTGGGGGTCCCGGGACATGAACACCGGGGAGCTGTTTTTT	CASSLWGSRDMNTGELFF	-	-	TRBV28	TRBJ2-2	18
TGTGCCAGCAGTGTGGGCCGAGGGGACACTGAAGCTTTCTTT	CASSVGRGDTEAFF	-	-	TRBV2	TRBJ1-1	14
TGTGCCAGCAGCTCTACGACTAGCGGGGGATACGAGCAGTACTTC	CASSSTTSGGYEQYF	TRBD2	-	TRBV7-9	TRBJ2-7	15
TGCAGTGCTAGAGATCAAGACACAGATACGCAGTATTTT	CSARDQDTDTQYF	-	once	TRBV20-1	TRBJ2-3	13
TGTGCCAGCAGTTTTGGGAAGGGCTACACCTTC	CASSFGKGYTF	-	-	TRBV12-3/TRBV12-4	TRBJ1-2	11
TGTGCCAGCAGTTTAAGGGGGCTTGTCACTGAAGCTTTCTTT	CASSLRGLVTEAFF	TRBD1	-	TRBV28	TRBJ1-1	14
TGTGCCACCAGTGATCCCCTAGCGGGCTACAATGAGCAGTTCTTC	CATSDPLAGYNEQFF	TRBD2	few	TRBV24-1	TRBJ2-1	15
TGTGCCAGCAGCTCCGGGACCGATTTTTACAATGAGCAGTTCTTC	CASSSGTDFYNEQFF	-	-	TRBV6-5	TRBJ2-1	15
TGTGCCAGCAGTTACTCGACGGGGACTAGAGCCTACAATGAGCAGTTCTTC	CASSYSTGTRAYNEQFF	TRBD2	few	TRBV6-2/TRBV6-3	TRBJ2-1	17
TGCAGCGTTGAGATTCGGGGGAGGGGACGCAACACTGAAGCTTTCTTT	CSVEIRGRGRNTEAFF	-	few	TRBV29-1	TRBJ1-1	16
TGTGCCAGCAGCCAGGAGGGGGGTGAGCAGTTCTTC	CASSQEGGEQFF	-	few	TRBV7-6	TRBJ2-1	12
TGTGCCAGCAGTCGCCGGGCCCCCCCTGAAGCTTTCTTT	CASSRRAPPEAFF	-	-	TRBV28	TRBJ1-1	13
TGTGCCAGCAGCTTATACCCTGGCGGAGCCTACACAGATACGCAGTATTTT	CASSLYPGGAYTDTQYF	-	-	TRBV7-6	TRBJ2-3	17